Following are 16 T cell receptor beta chains from one sample sequenced in a study of shared clonotypes between healthy human individuals. CD45RO negativity and positive selection for CCR7 defined naive CD8 cells, a population that excluded terminally differentiated effector memory CD45RA+ cells. The data were produced by immunoSEQ multiplex PCR, yet TCRdb's version contains in-frame clones alone and is incomplete. The table records around 2,000,000 clones, roughly 94% of them present only once. The sequenced sample was naive CD8+ T cells sorted from blood. The receptor source for this set is a man younger than 35 in good health.

This chain joins TRBV6-5 and TRBJ2-1; D remains ambiguous. V shed 2 bases and J shed 1 base, with 6 bases lying between them. CDR1 MNHEY and CDR2 SVGAGI come from the germline V gene. This CDR3 has 14 amino acids. CDR3 coding DNA: TGTGCCAGCAGTTACAACCCGTCCTACAATGAGCAGTTCTTC. Amino acid sequence: CASSYNPSYNEQFF.

The chain links TRBV5-6 to TRBJ2-5; TRBD2 matches at 10 bases. The CDR3 extends over 14 amino acids. V dropped 3 bases and J dropped 5; count of bases not matched to a gene: 4. Germline-derived CDR1 and CDR2 are SGHDT and YYEEEE. CDR3 DNA: TGTGCCAGCAGCTACACAGCGGGAGGGGAGACCCAGTACTTC. It is translated as CASSYTAGGETQYF.

The V gene is TRBV7-6, the J gene TRBJ2-7; the D is unclear. The ends were cut back, 1 base at V and 0 bases at J, with 7 bases in the middle. CDR3 length equals 14 residues. The V gene's germline CDR1 is SGHVS and CDR2 FNYEAQ. Written as DNA, the CDR3 is TGTGCCAGCAGCTTAGTGGCTGACTCCTACGAGCAGTACTTC. Translated, it gives CASSLVADSYEQYF.

The chain recombines TRBV14 with TRBJ2-7; no firm D call. V gave up 0 bases and J gave up 2 bases, with 8 bases separating them. CDR3 length: 14 amino acids. CDR1 and CDR2 from the germline V gene are SGHDN and FVKESK. The CDR3 loop is CASSQEAGTYEQYF. CDR3 sequence (DNA): TGTGCCAGCAGCCAAGAGGCCGGAACCTACGAGCAGTACTTC.

Comments on this clone: The identical CDR3 is also encoded by other nucleotide sequences in the sample. The chain links TRBV28 to TRBJ2-7; 10 bases line up with TRBD2. The CDR3 has 15 residues. Trimming removed 4 bases from V and 3 bases from J; junction bases left unmatched: 6. Looked up from germline, CDR1 is MDHEN and CDR2 is SYDVKM. The CDR3 region has the DNA TGTGCCAGCAGTTGGAAGCGGGGGGGAGTCTACGAGCAGTACTTC. Translating it yields CASSWKRGGVYEQYF.

The sample holds one count of this clone. V gene TRBV5-4 combines with J gene TRBJ2-2; 7 nucleotides line up with TRBD1. This CDR3 has 15 residues. V shed 5 bases, J shed 6 bases, and the junction held 10 bases outside the gene matches. Germline V gene data show CDR1 as SGHNT and CDR2 as YYREEE (reference sequence). The CDR3 loop is CASSLDRDEAGELFF. The CDR3 region has the DNA TGTGCCAGCAGTCTCGACAGGGACGAGGCCGGGGAGCTGTTTTTT.

CDR3 in DNA: TGCGCCAGCAGCTACGGGACGCAGTACGAGCAGTACTTC. This gives the protein CASSYGTQYEQYF. The chain is built from TRBV5-1 and TRBJ2-7, with D perhaps given as TRBD1 or TRBD2 (5 bases each). Germline loops: CDR1 SGHRS, CDR2 YFSETQ. This CDR3 is built from 13 residues. Trimming stripped 3 bases from V and 4 bases from J, with 11 bases between. The complete variable domain, with remaining parts taken from reference TRBV5-1 and TRBJ2-7, reads KAGVTQTPRYLIKTRGQQVTLSCSPISGHRSVSWYQQTPGQGLQFLFEYFSETQRNKGNFPGRFSGRQFSNSRSEMNVSTLELGDSALYLCASSYGTQYEQYFGPGTRLTVT.

The chain recombines TRBV6-9 with TRBJ1-2, with 7 bases that match TRBD1. Germline V gene data show CDR1 as MNHGY and CDR2 as SVAAGI. V lost 8 bases and J lost 1; bases outside the gene matches: 7. The CDR3 is 14 residues long. The CDR3 protein is CASRYRGYNYGYTF. The CDR3 bases are TGTGCCAGCCGATACAGGGGTTATAACTATGGCTACACCTTC.

This chain uses TRBV27 with TRBJ1-2; D ambiguous. Germline values: CDR1 MNHEY, CDR2 SMNVEV (reference sequence). The CDR3 runs to 13 residues. Trimming took off 5 bases at V and 4 bases at J, with 11 bases between the two ends. The CDR3 nucleotides are TGTGCCAGCAGTCCCACGGCAAGCTATGGCTACACCTTC. Protein: CASSPTASYGYTF.

CDR3 residues: CASSLSGYGNTIYF. The CDR3 DNA is TGCGCCAGCAGCTTGTCGGGCTACGGAAACACCATATATTTT. V is TRBV5-1 and J is TRBJ1-3; no clear D gene. V gave up 1 base and J gave up 4 bases, with 9 bases separating them. The CDR3 is 14 amino acids. Per germline, CDR1 SGHRS and CDR2 YFSETQ.

This chain uses TRBV28 with TRBJ2-3; D might be TRBD1 (6 bases). The CDR3 is made up of 14 amino acids. Germline V gene sequence: CDR1 MDHEN, CDR2 SYDVKM. Trimming left V 3 bases short and J 4 bases short, with 11 bases between. The CDR3 DNA sequence: TGTGCCAGCAGTTTGGAACAGGGCCCAGATACGCAGTATTTT. Encoded protein: CASSLEQGPDTQYF.

The chain links TRBV6-6 to TRBJ2-4, with 9 bases fitting TRBD2. This CDR3 has 16 amino acids. Trimming at V came to 5 bases and at J to 5 bases, leaving 10 bases not matched to a gene. Germline-derived CDR1 and CDR2 are MNHNY and SVGAGI (reference sequence). CDR3 sequence (DNA): TGTGCCAGCAGTCCTTCAAGGGCGGGAGGGGAAAACATTCAGTACTTC. It is translated as CASSPSRAGGENIQYF.

For this clone: Other DNA sequences in this specimen translate into the identical CDR3. The chain joins TRBV6-1 to TRBJ2-7; D may match TRBD1 or TRBD2 (5 bases each). The CDR3 has 14 amino acids. V gave up 2 bases and J gave up 2 bases, with 10 bases separating them. Looked up from germline, CDR1 is MNHNS and CDR2 is SASEGT. CDR3 protein: CASSELGVPYEQYF. CDR3 nucleotide sequence: TGTGCCAGCAGTGAATTGGGGGTTCCCTACGAGCAGTACTTC.

The chain employs TRBV30 and TRBJ2-7; D not resolved. V lost 0 bases to trimming and J lost 0 bases, with 9 bases between them. Looked up from germline, CDR1 is GTSNPN and CDR2 is SVGIG (reference sequence). The CDR3 runs to 14 residues. CDR3 DNA: TGTGCCTGGAGTGTACCTCCCCACTCCTACGAGCAGTACTTC. It translates to CAWSVPPHSYEQYF. Looking up the rest from reference TRBV30 and TRBJ2-7 gives the full variable domain: SQTIHQWPATLVQPVGSPLSLECTVEGTSNPNLYWYRQAAGRGLQLLFYSVGIGQISSEVPQNLSASRPQDRQFILSSKKLLLSDSGFYLCAWSVPPHSYEQYFGPGTRLTVT.

The gene calls are TRBV4-1 and TRBJ2-1; 10 nucleotides match TRBD2. Germline loops: CDR1 MGHRA, CDR2 YSYEKL. With V trimmed by 0 bases and J by 5 bases, 7 bases remained unmatched. This CDR3 comprises 17 residues. As DNA, the CDR3 is TGCGCCAGCAGCCAAGACAGCGGGGGGGGCCTTAACAATGAGCAGTTCTTC. Protein product: CASSQDSGGGLNNEQFF.

This chain links TRBV10-2 with TRBJ2-5; possible D gene TRBD2, 7 bases. CDR1 is WSHSY and CDR2 is SAAADI in the germline V gene. Trimming shortened V by 2 bases and J by 4 bases, and 11 bases separated the two germline ends. The CDR3 contains 14 residues. Here the CDR3 reads CASSERGGRETQYF. The CDR3 DNA follows: TGCGCCAGCAGTGAGCGCGGGGGCCGAGAGACCCAGTACTTC.